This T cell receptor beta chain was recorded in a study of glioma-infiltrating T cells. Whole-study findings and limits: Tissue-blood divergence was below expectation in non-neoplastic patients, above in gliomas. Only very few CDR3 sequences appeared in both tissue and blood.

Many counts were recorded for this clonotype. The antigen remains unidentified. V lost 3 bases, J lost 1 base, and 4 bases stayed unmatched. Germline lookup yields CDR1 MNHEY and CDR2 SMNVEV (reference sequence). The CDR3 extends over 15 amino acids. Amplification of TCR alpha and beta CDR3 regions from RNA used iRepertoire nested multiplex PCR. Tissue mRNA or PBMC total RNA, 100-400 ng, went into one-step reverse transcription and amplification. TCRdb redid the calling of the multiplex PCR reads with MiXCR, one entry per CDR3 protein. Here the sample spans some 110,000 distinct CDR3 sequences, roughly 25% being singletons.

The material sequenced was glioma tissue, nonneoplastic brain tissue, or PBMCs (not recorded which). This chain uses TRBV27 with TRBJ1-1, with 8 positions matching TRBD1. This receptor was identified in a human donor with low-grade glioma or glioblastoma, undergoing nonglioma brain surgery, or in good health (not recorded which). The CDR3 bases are TGTGCCAGCAGTTTCGACGGACAGGGGAACACTGAAGCTTTCTTT. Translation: CASSFDGQGNTEAFF.